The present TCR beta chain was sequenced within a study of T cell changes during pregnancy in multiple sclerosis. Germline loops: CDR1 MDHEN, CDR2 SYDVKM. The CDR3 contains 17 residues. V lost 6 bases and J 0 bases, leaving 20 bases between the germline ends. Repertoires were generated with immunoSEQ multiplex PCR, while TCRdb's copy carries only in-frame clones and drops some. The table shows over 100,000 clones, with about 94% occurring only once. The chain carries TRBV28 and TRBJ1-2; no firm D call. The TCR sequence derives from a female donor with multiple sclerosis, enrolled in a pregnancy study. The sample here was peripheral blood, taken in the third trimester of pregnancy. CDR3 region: CASSQISATITNYGYTF. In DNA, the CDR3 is TGTGCCAGCAGCCAAATTAGCGCCACGATAACTAACTATGGCTACACCTTC.